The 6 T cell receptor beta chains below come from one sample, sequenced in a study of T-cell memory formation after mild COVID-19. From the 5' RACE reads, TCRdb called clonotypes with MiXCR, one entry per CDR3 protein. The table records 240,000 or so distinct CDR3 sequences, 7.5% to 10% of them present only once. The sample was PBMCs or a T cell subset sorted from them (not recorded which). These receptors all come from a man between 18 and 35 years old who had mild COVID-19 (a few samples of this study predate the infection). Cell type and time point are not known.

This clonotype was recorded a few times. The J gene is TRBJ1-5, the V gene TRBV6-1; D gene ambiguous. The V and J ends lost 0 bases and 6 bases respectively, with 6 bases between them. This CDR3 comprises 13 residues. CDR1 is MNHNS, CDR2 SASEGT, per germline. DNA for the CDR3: TGTGCCAGCAGTGAAGCGGGTAGTCAGCCCCAGCATTTT. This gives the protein CASSEAGSQPQHF.

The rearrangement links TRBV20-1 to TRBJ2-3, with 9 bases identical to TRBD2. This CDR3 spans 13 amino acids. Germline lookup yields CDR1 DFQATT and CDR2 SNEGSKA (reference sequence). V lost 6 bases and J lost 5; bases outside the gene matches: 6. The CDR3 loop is CSALSGGQDTQYF. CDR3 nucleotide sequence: TGCAGTGCCCTAAGCGGGGGGCAAGATACGCAGTATTTT.

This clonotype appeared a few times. The CDR3, as DNA: TGTGCCAGCAGTGAGTTAGCTTATAGCACAGATACGCAGTATTTT. Translation: CASSELAYSTDTQYF. This chain uses TRBV6-1 with TRBJ2-3; D unresolved. The CDR3 covers 15 residues. The germline CDR1 and CDR2 sequences are MNHNS and SASEGT. The V gene lost 3 bases and the J gene lost 0 bases, with 10 bases spanning the gap.

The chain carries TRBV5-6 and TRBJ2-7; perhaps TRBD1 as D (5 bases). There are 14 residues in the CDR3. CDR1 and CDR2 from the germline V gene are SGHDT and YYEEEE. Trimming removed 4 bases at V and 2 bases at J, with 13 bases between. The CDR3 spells CASSQTGFTYEQYV. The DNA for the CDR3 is TGTGCCAGCAGCCAAACAGGTTTCACCTACGAGCAGTACGTC.

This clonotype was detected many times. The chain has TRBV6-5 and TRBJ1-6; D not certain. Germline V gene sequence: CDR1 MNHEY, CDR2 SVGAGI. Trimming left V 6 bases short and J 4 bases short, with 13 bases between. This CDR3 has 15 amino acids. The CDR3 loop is CASRSRRNYNSPLHF. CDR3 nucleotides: TGTGCCAGCAGAAGTAGACGGAATTATAATTCACCCCTCCACTTT.

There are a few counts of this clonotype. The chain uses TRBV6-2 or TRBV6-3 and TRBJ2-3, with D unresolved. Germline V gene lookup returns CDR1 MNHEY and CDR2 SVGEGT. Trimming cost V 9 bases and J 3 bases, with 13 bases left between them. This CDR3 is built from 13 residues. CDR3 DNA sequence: TGTGCCAGTAGTCCGTCGGTGACAGATACGCAGTATTTT. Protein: CASSPSVTDTQYF.